This entry is about one T cell receptor (beta chain). Its specificity is not known. The data were obtained in a study of cytomegalovirus exposure and HLA in healthy donors. Findings and limits, study-wide: From TCR beta sequences, most subjects' HLA-A and HLA-B alleles were reportedly predicted accurately. Researchers reported in a later analysis that a missense DCLRE1C variant was tied to TCR beta V- and J-gene trimming.

The CDR3 is 12 amino acids. CDR1 and CDR2 from the germline V gene are MNHEY and SMNVEV (reference sequence). V lost 10 bases and J lost 1, with 10 bases in between. Primers included in the PCR were 60 Vbeta and 13 Jbeta primers. Authors' analysis steps: In a later analysis, 80 million or so unique TCR beta chains included roughly 11 million shared by two or more donors. Assay: immunoSEQ multiplex PCR; the TCRdb copy retains only in-frame clones and omits some. Clone size and the V and J calls come from that table; the DNA yielded D and trimming. The sample has roughly 150,000 clones; 75% to 80% are singletons.

Sequenced: PBMCs. This chain links TRBV27 with TRBJ1-2; D call uncertain. The receptor comes from a male donor in good health and CMV-seronegative. The CDR3 sequence is CATGRGNYGYTF. In DNA form, the CDR3 reads TGTGCCACCGGGCGGGGTAACTATGGCTACACCTTC.